This T cell receptor (beta chain) appears in the sequencing data of a study of PD-1 blockade in classical Hodgkin lymphoma. Findings of the study overall: By cycle point C4D1, TCR diversity had risen significantly in CD4+ cells (but not CD8+ cells). Reported findings placed baseline TCR diversity lower in newly diagnosed patients (compared with healthy donors).

Measured with immunoSEQ multiplex PCR; TCRdb has only the in-frame clones, and not every one. The repertoire includes tens of thousands of clones, 60% to 80% of them detected once, and about 2.7% sits in the top ten. This sample's time point: cycle 4 day 1 (C4D1), after more than five weeks of nivolumab. All trial patients relapsed after autologous stem cell transplantation. Under best response, outcomes were complete response, partial response or progressive disease. Comment on this clone: The antigen is not known.

This CDR3 is 13 amino acids long. V gave up 10 bases and J gave up 7 bases; unmatched junction bases: 9. The germline V gene encodes CDR1 MDHEN and CDR2 SYDVKM. The chain is built from TRBV28 and TRBJ1-2; 10 positions agree with TRBD1. The source was peripheral blood mononuclear cells (PBMCs), collected before the fourth cycle of nivolumab. This TCR was sampled from a human donor with classical Hodgkin lymphoma. CDR3 in DNA: TGTGCCAACCGGGACAGGGGAGAAGGTGGCTACACCTTC. Translation: CANRDRGEGGYTF.